Below are 25 T cell receptor beta chains sequenced from a single sample in a study of cytomegalovirus exposure and HLA in healthy donors. The primer mix had 60 Vbeta and 13 Jbeta primers. Data came from immunoSEQ multiplex PCR; TCRdb stores just in-frame clones and leaves some out. The data hold about 120,000 clones, with around four fifths observed a single time. The sample taken for sequencing was PBMCs. These receptors came from a middle-aged man in good health and CMV-seronegative.

The chain links TRBV9 to TRBJ2-5; tentatively, D is TRBD2 (5 bases). The CDR3 loop spans 13 amino acids. Trimming cost V 2 bases and J 2 bases, with 7 bases left between them. The germline V gene encodes CDR1 SGDLS and CDR2 YYNGEE. The CDR3 is CASSVRGQETQYF. CDR3 bases: TGTGCCAGCAGCGTTCGGGGTCAAGAGACCCAGTACTTC.

The rearrangement links TRBV18 to TRBJ2-3, with D tentatively TRBD1 (5 bases). Trimming took 2 bases from V and 10 from J, leaving 16 bases between them. CDR3 length: 14 amino acids. Germline CDR1 is KGHSH and CDR2 is LQKENI. The CDR3, as DNA: TGTGCCAGCTCACCAATCCAGGGTGGCAGGGCGCAGTATTTT. Encoded protein: CASSPIQGGRAQYF.

The genes are TRBV12-5 and TRBJ2-3; no clear D. Trimming left V 2 bases short and J 3 bases short, with 12 bases between. The germline V gene encodes CDR1 LGHNT and CDR2 FRNRAP. The CDR3 totals 15 residues. The CDR3 DNA sequence: TGTGCTAGTGGTTTGTCGACGACCGGGACAGATACGCAGTATTTT. Its protein is CASGLSTTGTDTQYF.

This chain joins TRBV19 and TRBJ1-4; TRBD1 agrees at 9 bases. The length of the CDR3 is 15 residues. Germline values: CDR1 LNHDA, CDR2 SQIVND (reference sequence). V gave up 6 bases and J gave up 8 bases; unmatched junction bases: 10. The CDR3 loop reads CASSEQGASSEKLFF. CDR3 sequence (DNA): TGTGCCAGTAGCGAACAGGGGGCTTCCTCAGAAAAACTGTTTTTT.

This rearrangement joins TRBV27 to TRBJ2-6, with D hard to call. This CDR3 spans 17 amino acids. V lost 0 bases, J lost 4 bases, and 13 bases lay in between. Germline loops: CDR1 MNHEY, CDR2 SMNVEV (reference sequence). The DNA of the CDR3 is TGTGCCAGCAGTTTATCTCGCACCTTGACAGGGGCCAACGTCCTGACTTTC. Its protein product is CASSLSRTLTGANVLTF.

This sequence joins TRBV28 and TRBJ2-2, with D perhaps matching TRBD1 (6 bases). CDR1 is MDHEN and CDR2 is SYDVKM in the germline V gene. The V end was cut by 5 bases, the J end by 1 base, with 11 bases between. There are 15 residues in the CDR3. CDR3 nucleotide sequence: TGTGCCAGCAGTCGAGCGGACAGGAACACCGGGGAGCTGTTTTTT. Translated, it gives CASSRADRNTGELFF.

The rearrangement uses TRBV14 and TRBJ2-5, with TRBD2 as a possible D gene (5 bases). The CDR3 sequence is 12 residues long. V was trimmed by 3 bases and J by 4 bases, leaving 6 bases between them. Germline CDR1 and CDR2: SGHDN and FVKESK. CDR3 DNA sequence: TGTGCCAGCAGCCACCGGGGAGAGACCCAGTACTTC. Its protein product is CASSHRGETQYF.

J is TRBJ1-5 and V is TRBV2; D is uncertain. V gave up 6 bases and J gave up 0 bases, with 6 bases separating them. The CDR3 loop spans 13 amino acids. Germline CDR1 SNHLY, CDR2 FYNNEI. DNA for the CDR3: TGTGCCAGCAGCGGGTATAGCAATCAGCCCCAGCATTTT. Translating gives CASSGYSNQPQHF.

V is TRBV27 and J is TRBJ2-1; D perhaps matches TRBD2 (6 bases). V lost 9 bases to trimming and J lost 4 bases, with 19 bases between them. Germline V gene lookup returns CDR1 MNHEY and CDR2 SMNVEV (reference sequence). The CDR3 is 15 amino acids. CDR3 bases: TGTGCCAGTGGGGTCGTAGCGGAACCTTACAATGAGCAGTTCTTC. Its protein product is CASGVVAEPYNEQFF.

The genes are TRBV7-9 and TRBJ2-2, with D possibly matching TRBD1 (5 bases). Looked up from germline, CDR1 is SEHNR and CDR2 is FQNEAQ (reference sequence). The ends were cut back, 2 bases at V and 5 bases at J, with 12 bases in the middle. There are 15 residues in the CDR3. DNA of the CDR3: TGTGCCAGCAGCTTATCGTCTGGGGCTACCGGGGAGCTGTTTTTT. It is translated as CASSLSSGATGELFF.

The chain combines TRBV6-5 with TRBJ1-1; D may be TRBD1 (6 bases). Looked up from germline, CDR1 is MNHEY and CDR2 is SVGAGI. There are 15 residues in the CDR3. V dropped 5 bases and J dropped 1 base, with 14 bases sitting between them. CDR3 DNA: TGTGCCAGCAGTCCCCCGTGGACAGCGAACACTGAAGCTTTCTTT. It specifies CASSPPWTANTEAFF.

This chain links TRBV14 with TRBJ2-2; 8 nucleotides align to TRBD1. In germline, CDR1 is SGHDN, CDR2 FVKESK. J gave up 7 bases and V 1 base, and 5 bases lay outside the gene matches. The CDR3 loop spans 15 amino acids. The CDR3 region has the DNA TGTGCCAGCAGCCAAGGTCAGGGGGCGAACGGGGAGCTGTTTTTT. It specifies CASSQGQGANGELFF.

The chain couples TRBV7-3 to TRBJ2-3, with 11 bases matching TRBD2. CDR1 and CDR2 (germline): SGHTA, FQGTGA. The V and J ends lost 0 bases and 3 bases, in that order; junction bases with no gene match: 2. The CDR3 has 16 residues. As DNA, the CDR3 is TGTGCCAGCAGCTTAACTAGCGGGAGGGCAACAGATACGCAGTATTTT. This encodes CASSLTSGRATDTQYF. Filled out from reference TRBV7-3 and TRBJ2-3, the complete variable domain reads GAGVSQTPSNKVTEKGKYVELRCDPISGHTALYWYRQSLGQGPEFLIYFQGTGAADDSGLPNDRFFAVRPEGSVSTLKIQRTERGDSAVYLCASSLTSGRATDTQYFGPGTRLTVL.

The chain is built from TRBV6-4 and TRBJ1-5; D uncertain. With 2 bases removed from V and 0 bases from J, the gap between germline ends came to 11 bases. The CDR3 sequence is 16 residues long. Germline assignment: CDR1 MRHNA and CDR2 SNTAGT. The CDR3 coding sequence is TGTGCCAGCAGTGACCCGGAGGCATATAGCAATCAGCCCCAGCATTTT. Translation gives CASSDPEAYSNQPQHF.

CDR3 bases: TGTGCCATCAGTGGGCCGACGGTTAAGCGGGGGGATAGATACAATGAGCAGTTCTTC. This sequence encodes CAISGPTVKRGDRYNEQFF. The chain joins TRBV10-3 to TRBJ2-1; the match to TRBD2 covers 9 bases. After removal of 4 bases from V and 4 bases from J, the junction contained 17 bases not matched to a gene. The germline V gene encodes CDR1 ENHRY and CDR2 SYGVKD. CDR3 length equals 19 residues.

The chain links TRBV7-2 to TRBJ1-3; TRBD1 matches 9 bases. V dropped 3 bases and J dropped 7; count of bases not matched to a gene: 1. This CDR3 has 13 residues. Per germline, CDR1 SGHTA and CDR2 FQGNSA. This chain's CDR3 is CASSLGQGNTIYF. In DNA form, the CDR3 reads TGTGCCAGCAGCTTGGGACAGGGTAACACCATATATTTT.

CDR3 amino acids: CSVETAANYGYTF. The CDR3 DNA reads as TGCAGCGTTGAAACCGCCGCGAACTATGGCTACACCTTC. V and J are TRBV29-1 and TRBJ1-2, with D hard to call. Trimming removed 2 bases at V and 2 bases at J, with 9 bases between. Germline CDR1 is SQVTM and CDR2 is ANQGSEA. The CDR3 contains 13 residues. The whole variable domain, filled in from reference TRBV29-1 and TRBJ1-2, reads SAVISQKPSRDICQRGTSLTIQCQVDSQVTMMFWYRQQPGQSLTLIATANQGSEATYESGFVIDKFPISRPNLTFSTLTVSNMSPEDSSIYLCSVETAANYGYTFGSGTRLTVV.

The chain carries TRBV9 and TRBJ1-4, with 10 bases identical to TRBD1. There are 15 residues in the CDR3. The germline CDR1 and CDR2 sequences are SGDLS and YYNGEE. Trimming removed 1 base from V and 8 bases from J; junction bases left unmatched: 5. CDR3 loop: CASSVRGTGAEKLFF. The DNA of the CDR3 is TGTGCCAGCAGCGTAAGGGGGACAGGGGCCGAAAAACTGTTTTTT.

This chain uses TRBV5-1 with TRBJ2-3, with D possibly matching TRBD2 (5 bases). Germline V CDR1 and CDR2: SGHRS, YFSETQ. The CDR3 spans 15 residues. Trimming shortened V by 0 bases and J by 4 bases, and 12 bases separated the two germline ends. CDR3 sequence (DNA): TGCGCCAGCAGCTTGGGAAGCGGTGTAGCAGATACGCAGTATTTT. Its protein product is CASSLGSGVADTQYF.

The gene calls are TRBV10-3 and TRBJ2-5; 7 bases agree with TRBD1. The germline V gene has CDR1 ENHRY and CDR2 SYGVKD. There are 14 residues in the CDR3. Trimming at V came to 6 bases and at J to 2 bases, leaving 6 bases not matched to a gene. CDR3 region: CAIRGTERQETQYF. DNA for the CDR3: TGTGCCATCAGGGGGACAGAGAGACAAGAGACCCAGTACTTC.

This clone has only one observation. This chain connects TRBV2 to TRBJ1-2; D is perhaps TRBD1 (5 bases). Germline lookup yields CDR1 SNHLY and CDR2 FYNNEI. Trimming removed 8 bases at V and 13 bases at J, with 20 bases between. The CDR3 totals 12 residues. The CDR3 reads CASGGGSGKITF. The DNA of the CDR3 is TGTGCCAGCGGGGGTGGCAGCGGGAAGATCACCTTC.

Turning to this clone: Other DNA sequences from this sample encode an identical CDR3 as well. The genes are TRBV10-2 and TRBJ2-5; D is unclear. The J call may be wrong; the DNA end is better matched by TRBJ2-7. Germline V gene data show CDR1 as WSHSY and CDR2 as SAAADI. The CDR3 covers 11 residues. In DNA form, the CDR3 reads TGCGCCAGCAGTGAGTCATACGAGCAGTACTTC. Translation: CASSESYEQYF.

V is TRBV4-3 and J is TRBJ1-2; maybe TRBD1 (5 bases). Trimming removed 0 bases from V and 4 bases from J, with 12 bases in between. This CDR3 region has 15 residues. CDR1 is LGHNA and CDR2 is YSLEER in the germline V gene. The CDR3 nucleotides are TGCGCCAGCAGCCAAGATGCCCAGGGTACCTATGGCTACACCTTC. Translation: CASSQDAQGTYGYTF.

This chain links TRBV10-1 with TRBJ2-6, with a tentative D call TRBD1 (6 bases). V was shortened by 6 bases and J by 4 bases, with 13 bases between the two germline ends. The CDR3 is made up of 15 amino acids. The germline gives CDR1 WNHNN, CDR2 SYGVQD (reference sequence). CDR3 DNA: TGCGCCAGCAGCCCCACAGGGTCCGGGGCCAACGTCCTGACTTTC. The encoded protein is CASSPTGSGANVLTF.

The CDR3 nucleotides are TGTGCCAGTAGTGTCAGGGCTAACACCGGGGAGCTGTTTTTT. It specifies CASSVRANTGELFF. V usage is TRBV19 and J usage is TRBJ2-2, with D possibly being TRBD1 (5 bases). Germline V gives CDR1 LNHDA, CDR2 SQIVND (reference sequence). V gave up 5 bases and J gave up 2 bases, with 9 bases separating them. This CDR3 is built from 14 residues.